The TCR beta chain under discussion was sequenced for a study of cytomegalovirus exposure and HLA in healthy donors. CDR3 length: 15 amino acids. Germline loops: CDR1 SEHNR, CDR2 FQNEAQ (reference sequence). V was cut by 1 base and J by 3 bases, with 10 bases left in between. The count of this clone is one. Vbeta (60) and Jbeta (13) primers were used in the PCR. Clones were sequenced by immunoSEQ multiplex PCR, and TCRdb holds only the in-frame ones, with some missing. Counted here are about 160,000 clones, roughly 79% occurring once; the ten biggest clones make up roughly 13%. The sample comprised PBMCs. The origin of this receptor is a woman between 45 and 60 years old in good health and CMV-seronegative. The V call is TRBV7-9, the J call TRBJ1-5, with D perhaps TRBD1 (6 bases). CDR3: CASSLDGQINQPQHF. In DNA form, the CDR3 reads TGTGCCAGCAGCTTAGATGGACAGATCAATCAGCCCCAGCATTTT.